What follows are 22 T cell receptor beta chains derived from one specimen sequenced in a study of CD8+ T cells in alopecia areata. Both peripheral blood and punch biopsies of lesional scalp skin were obtained from patients who had alopecia areata. Extraction of RNA preceded its reverse transcription into cDNA, which served as the sequencing template. TCRdb's table, derived via immunoSEQ multiplex PCR, lists solely in-frame clones and lacks some. Among 15,000 to 17,000 clones listed, about 61% were seen once. Material: skin. These receptor sequences come from a human donor with alopecia areata.

The chain is built from TRBV28 and TRBJ2-5; 9 bases are a match to TRBD1. TRBJ2-7 matches the DNA end more closely, so the J call is doubtful. The CDR3 is 17 residues long. Germline CDR1 reads MDHEN; CDR2 reads SYDVKM. The DNA for the CDR3 is TGTGCCAGCAGTATCAGCCGATGGACAGGGGCCTCCTACGAGCAGTACTTC. Translated, it gives CASSISRWTGASYEQYF.

This chain uses TRBV25-1 with TRBJ2-7; D gene ambiguous. Between the trimmed V and J ends, which lost 2 bases and 1 base, there was a span of 9 bases. Germline V lookup: CDR1 MGHDK, CDR2 SYGVNS. The CDR3 totals 14 residues. The CDR3 sequence is CASSERAGSYEQYF. The CDR3 DNA sequence: TGTGCCAGCAGTGAAAGGGCTGGTTCCTACGAGCAGTACTTC.

This clone was found once. The chain is built from TRBV15 and TRBJ1-2; D is uncertain. Germline loops: CDR1 LNHNV, CDR2 YYDKDF (reference sequence). The CDR3 totals 13 residues. Trimming took off 5 bases at V and 5 bases at J, with 12 bases between the two ends. CDR3 loop: CATSGSDGYGYTF. Here the CDR3 DNA reads TGTGCCACCAGCGGGTCGGACGGGTATGGCTACACCTTC. Using reference TRBV15 and TRBJ1-2 for the parts outside the CDR3, the full variable domain is DAMVIQNPRYQVTQFGKPVTLSCSQTLNHNVMYWYQQKSSQAPKLLFHYYDKDFNNEADTPDNFQSRRPNTSFCFLDIRSPGLGDTAMYLCATSGSDGYGYTFGSGTRLTVV.

The chain links TRBV9 to TRBJ1-1; 11 bases align to TRBD1. Per the germline V gene, CDR1 is SGDLS and CDR2 is YYNGEE. CDR3 length equals 14 residues. The trim removed 2 bases at V and 5 bases at J, leaving 2 bases unmatched. CDR3 in amino acids: CASSVGQGVTEAFF. CDR3 DNA sequence: TGTGCCAGCAGCGTGGGACAGGGGGTGACTGAAGCTTTCTTT. Looking up the rest from reference TRBV9 and TRBJ1-1 gives the full variable domain: DSGVTQTPKHLITATGQRVTLRCSPRSGDLSVYWYQQSLDQGLQFLIQYYNGEERAKGNILERFSAQQFPDLHSELNLSSLELGDSALYFCASSVGQGVTEAFFGQGTRLTVV.

The V gene is TRBV28, the J gene TRBJ1-1; 8 bases map to TRBD1. Germline V gene sequence: CDR1 MDHEN, CDR2 SYDVKM. Trimming cost V 7 bases and J 4 bases; bases outside gene matches: 5. The CDR3 consists of 13 residues. CDR3 residues: CASNQGAFTEAFF. CDR3 bases: TGTGCCAGCAATCAGGGGGCATTCACTGAAGCTTTCTTT.

The CDR3 coding sequence is TGTGCCAGCAATGACCGGGGGATCGCAGATACGCAGTATTTT. Its translation: CASNDRGIADTQYF. The chain joins TRBV28 to TRBJ2-3; tentatively, D is TRBD2 (6 bases). The CDR3 runs to 14 residues. CDR1 is MDHEN and CDR2 is SYDVKM in the germline V gene. V dropped 7 bases and J dropped 4 bases, with 15 bases sitting between them.

This clone was detected a few times. The V gene is TRBV7-3, the J gene TRBJ1-3; unclear D gene. Between the trimmed V and J ends, which lost 5 bases and 1 base, there was a span of 12 bases. CDR1 and CDR2 (germline): SGHTA, FQGTGA. This CDR3 has 15 amino acids. Here the CDR3 DNA reads TGTGCCAGCAGCCCCCATGCCGGGTCTGGAAACACCATATATTTT. Protein sequence: CASSPHAGSGNTIYF. The entire variable domain, with the rest obtained from reference TRBV7-3 and TRBJ1-3, is as follows: GAGVSQTPSNKVTEKGKYVELRCDPISGHTALYWYRQSLGQGPEFLIYFQGTGAADDSGLPNDRFFAVRPEGSVSTLKIQRTERGDSAVYLCASSPHAGSGNTIYFGEGSWLTVV.

The chain links TRBV11-2 to TRBJ2-7; 10 bases match TRBD2. This CDR3 spans 17 amino acids. The V and J ends lost 1 base and 3 bases, in that order; junction bases with no gene match: 9. Looked up from germline, CDR1 is SGHAT and CDR2 is FQNNGV. CDR3 DNA: TGTGCCAGCAGCTTAGTATTCGGGACTAGCGCATTCTACGAGCAGTACTTC. This gives the protein CASSLVFGTSAFYEQYF.

CDR3 residues: CASTQSSYEQYF. CDR3 DNA: TGTGCCAGCACCCAGAGCTCCTACGAGCAGTACTTC. The V and J genes are TRBV6-9 and TRBJ2-7, with D unclear. This CDR3 spans 12 amino acids. V lost 7 bases and J 0 bases, leaving 7 bases between the germline ends. Germline assignment: CDR1 MNHGY and CDR2 SVAAGI.

This clone was seen a few times. The chain recombines TRBV27 with TRBJ2-3; the match to TRBD2 covers 9 bases. Germline V CDR1 and CDR2: MNHEY, SMNVEV (reference sequence). Trimming at V came to 5 bases and at J to 3 bases, leaving 9 bases not matched to a gene. The CDR3 totals 16 residues. The DNA of the CDR3 is TGTGCCAGCAGTAAATTAGCGGGAGCGGGTACAGATACGCAGTATTTT. Amino acids: CASSKLAGAGTDTQYF.

This clone has just one count. The chain combines TRBV7-9 with TRBJ2-3; D is unresolved. This CDR3 comprises 15 residues. The germline V gene encodes CDR1 SEHNR and CDR2 FQNEAQ (reference sequence). V was shortened by 0 bases and J by 1 base, with 8 bases between the two germline ends. The CDR3 is CASSLARSGTDTQYF. CDR3 sequence (DNA): TGTGCCAGCAGCTTAGCTAGATCGGGCACAGATACGCAGTATTTT.

The chain has TRBV7-3 and TRBJ2-1; no definite D call. The CDR3 extends over 13 amino acids. Between the trimmed V and J ends, which lost 1 base and 8 bases, there was a span of 9 bases. Germline CDR1 and CDR2: SGHTA and FQGTGA. Written as DNA, the CDR3 is TGTGCCAGCAGCTTAAGCCTGATGGATGAGCAGTTCTTC. As protein: CASSLSLMDEQFF.

The genes are TRBV6-5 and TRBJ2-1; tentatively, D is TRBD2 (5 bases). V shed 6 bases and J shed 2 bases, with 11 bases lying between them. The CDR3 sequence is 14 residues long. In germline, CDR1 is MNHEY, CDR2 SVGAGI. The CDR3 is CASRLAPAYNEQFF. The CDR3 DNA reads TGTGCCAGCAGATTAGCGCCAGCCTACAATGAGCAGTTCTTC.

This sequence joins TRBV2 and TRBJ1-5, with D unresolved. The CDR3 loop spans 15 amino acids. Trimming shortened V by 6 bases and J by 3 bases, and 15 bases separated the two germline ends. CDR1 is SNHLY, CDR2 FYNNEI, per germline. CDR3 DNA: TGTGCCAGCAGAGGGATTCAAAAAACCAATCAGCCCCAGCATTTT. Protein sequence: CASRGIQKTNQPQHF.

This clone was observed a handful of times. V and J are TRBV2 and TRBJ2-1; tentatively, D is TRBD2 (6 bases). CDR3 length: 11 amino acids. Trimming stripped 6 bases from V and 11 bases from J, with 11 bases between. CDR1 and CDR2 from the germline V gene are SNHLY and FYNNEI. CDR3 bases: TGTGCCAGCAGGGGGGAGGTCCAGCAGTTCTTC. It yields the protein CASRGEVQQFF.

The gene calls are TRBV28 and TRBJ1-1, with a possible D match to TRBD1 (5 bases). The CDR3 consists of 14 residues. Germline CDR1 is MDHEN and CDR2 is SYDVKM. Trimming took off 6 bases at V and 4 bases at J, with 15 bases between the two ends. The DNA for the CDR3 is TGTGCCAGCAGCCGGCAAGTCACAGGCACTGAAGCTTTCTTT. This gives the protein CASSRQVTGTEAFF.

This clone was recorded only once. V usage is TRBV23-1 and J usage is TRBJ2-5; D gene ambiguous. TRBV23-1 is placed among ORFs of uncertain function. V was shortened by 2 bases and J by 2 bases, with 18 bases between the two germline ends. CDR3 length equals 17 residues. CDR3 protein: CASSQTPYGEEQETQYF. CDR3 nucleotide sequence: TGCGCCAGCAGTCAAACCCCCTATGGGGAAGAGCAAGAGACCCAGTACTTC.

V and J are TRBV7-8 and TRBJ2-7, with D perhaps TRBD1 (5 bases). Trimming pared 5 bases from V and 4 bases from J, leaving 9 bases between. Per germline, CDR1 SGHVS and CDR2 FQNEAQ. CDR3 length: 12 amino acids. CDR3 nucleotides: TGTGCCAGCAGCCCAGGGTCTTACGAGCAGTACTTC. Translation gives CASSPGSYEQYF.

This rearrangement joins TRBV6-1 to TRBJ2-5; TRBD2 matches 10 bases. The J call is in doubt because the DNA end fits TRBJ2-7 better. There are 16 residues in the CDR3. Germline CDR1 reads MNHNS; CDR2 reads SASEGT. CDR3 region: CASSARSGRYSYEQYF. The CDR3 coding sequence is TGTGCCAGCAGTGCCCGTAGCGGGAGGTACTCCTACGAGCAGTACTTC.

This chain links TRBV6-5 with TRBJ2-7; 10 bases are shared with TRBD1. The CDR3 contains 14 residues. Trimming took 8 bases from V and 0 from J; bases not matched to a gene: 4. Germline CDR1 reads MNHEY; CDR2 reads SVGAGI. The CDR3 here is CASDRDRGSYEQYF. In DNA form, the CDR3 reads TGTGCCAGCGACCGGGACAGGGGCTCCTACGAGCAGTACTTC.

This clone was seen a few times. This chain links TRBV28 with TRBJ2-1; 8 bases fit TRBD2. The germline CDR1 and CDR2 sequences are MDHEN and SYDVKM. This CDR3 is built from 16 residues. V gave up 5 bases and J gave up 3 bases; unmatched junction bases: 9. The chain's CDR3 is CASSRASGRNYNEQFF. The CDR3 region has the DNA TGTGCCAGCAGTCGTGCTAGCGGGCGAAACTACAATGAGCAGTTCTTC. The complete variable domain, with remaining parts taken from reference TRBV28 and TRBJ2-1, reads DVKVTQSSRYLVKRTGEKVFLECVQDMDHENMFWYRQDPGLGLRLIYFSYDVKMKEKGDIPEGYSVSREKKERFSLILESASTNQTSMYLCASSRASGRNYNEQFFGPGTRLTVL.

The rearrangement uses TRBV14 and TRBJ2-1; perhaps TRBD2 as D (6 bases). The length of the CDR3 is 16 residues. V gave up 3 bases and J gave up 8 bases, with 20 bases separating them. Germline V gene sequence: CDR1 SGHDN, CDR2 FVKESK. CDR3 amino acids: CASSHVPVGGSDEQFF. CDR3 DNA sequence: TGTGCCAGCAGCCACGTCCCGGTTGGGGGGAGCGATGAGCAGTTCTTC.